This T cell receptor (beta chain) was captured in a study of radiotherapy plus CTLA-4 blockade in lung cancer. Whole-study results and caveats: According to reports, early shifts in blood T cell clones, alongside interferon-beta, forecast response most accurately. Tumor-derived TCR clones expanded in blood after radiotherapy plus ipilimumab.

A remark on this clone: Antigen specificity is unknown.

The table came from immunoSEQ multiplex PCR; TCRdb's copy has only in-frame clones and leaves some out. This table has about 120,000 clones, more than 65% appearing once. The starting material was peripheral blood, obtained from a patient treated with radiotherapy plus ipilimumab. This TCR was recovered from a human donor with non-small cell lung cancer that progressed on radiotherapy plus ipilimumab. Some clones in this sample may be carry-over from other donors' samples.

The CDR3 DNA reads TGCGCCAGCAGCCAAAAGACAGGGAAGGAGACCCAGTACTTC. It yields the protein CASSQKTGKETQYF. The rearrangement uses TRBV4-3 and TRBJ2-5; TRBD1 matches 7 bases. From germline, CDR1 is LGHNA and CDR2 YSLEER. With V trimmed by 2 bases and J by 5 bases, 5 bases remained unmatched. The CDR3 consists of 14 residues.